These 18 T cell receptor beta chains were sequenced from one sample in a study of blood T cell repertoires in COVID-19. The table came from immunoSEQ multiplex PCR; TCRdb's copy has only in-frame clones and leaves some out. The data show 430,000 or so clones, around nine tenths seen once. The source material was PBMCs or T cells enriched from blood (not recorded which). The receptors originated from a woman under 30 who had been exposed to COVID-19.

The V gene is TRBV30, the J gene TRBJ1-1, with D perhaps matching TRBD1 (6 bases). This CDR3 contains 14 residues. Trimming left V 2 bases short and J 4 bases short, with 14 bases between. Germline-derived CDR1 and CDR2 are GTSNPN and SVGIG (reference sequence). CDR3 loop: CAWSRNRVRTEAFF. Written as DNA, the CDR3 is TGTGCCTGGAGTCGAAACAGGGTACGCACTGAAGCTTTCTTT.

The CDR3 nucleotides read TGTGCCAGCAGTTTAAGGACAGGGAACGGCAATGAGCAGTTCTTC. It is translated as CASSLRTGNGNEQFF. V gene TRBV28 combines with J gene TRBJ2-1, with TRBD1 matching 8 bases. The CDR3 has 15 residues. Germline values: CDR1 MDHEN, CDR2 SYDVKM. With 2 bases clipped from V and 6 bases from J, the junction kept 6 bases outside the gene matches.

The V call is TRBV4-1, the J call TRBJ1-5; a possible D gene is TRBD1 (6 bases). Deletions cut 3 bases from V and 3 bases from J, with 15 bases between. The CDR3 spans 16 residues. Looked up from germline, CDR1 is MGHRA and CDR2 is YSYEKL. CDR3 nucleotide sequence: TGCGCCAGCAGCCAGGGCAGAGGACAGCTCAATCAGCCCCAGCATTTT. It translates to CASSQGRGQLNQPQHF.

The chain combines TRBV11-2 with TRBJ2-5; 7 bases align to TRBD1. The germline V gene has CDR1 SGHAT and CDR2 FQNNGV. The J segment lost 2 bases and the V segment lost 5 bases, leaving 5 bases of the junction unmatched. The CDR3 spans 14 residues. The CDR3 loop reads CASSRLTGQETQYF. CDR3 DNA sequence: TGTGCCAGCAGCCGGCTGACAGGGCAAGAGACCCAGTACTTC.

The chain employs TRBV14 and TRBJ1-1; 7 positions agree with TRBD1. With V trimmed by 4 bases and J by 0 bases, 5 bases remained unmatched. Germline assignment: CDR1 SGHDN and CDR2 FVKESK. CDR3 size: 15 residues. The CDR3 sequence: CASSLQDRLNTEAFF. For the CDR3, the DNA is TGTGCCAGCAGCCTTCAGGACAGGTTGAACACTGAAGCTTTCTTT.

This clone came up a few times. J is TRBJ2-2 and V is TRBV15, with TRBD2 as a possible D gene (7 bases). Looked up from germline, CDR1 is LNHNV and CDR2 is YYDKDF (reference sequence). Trimming removed 5 bases at V and 6 bases at J, with 13 bases between. CDR3 length: 14 amino acids. This chain's CDR3 is CATSPGGGPGELFF. As DNA, the CDR3 is TGTGCCACCAGCCCTGGGGGGGGGCCCGGGGAGCTGTTTTTT.

The chain combines TRBV12-3 or TRBV12-4 with TRBJ2-1; D may be TRBD2 (5 bases). The CDR3 contains 13 residues. Trimming stripped 6 bases from V and 7 bases from J, with 13 bases between. This CDR3 is CASSLDTGNEQFF. The DNA for the CDR3 is TGTGCCAGCAGCCTTGACACGGGGAATGAGCAGTTCTTC.

The chain uses TRBV25-1 and TRBJ2-2, with D hard to call. V shed 9 bases and J shed 3 bases, with 11 bases lying between them. This CDR3 comprises 13 residues. Germline lookup yields CDR1 MGHDK and CDR2 SYGVNS. For the CDR3, the DNA is TGTGCCAGGGTGTGGCCGTACACCGGGGAGCTGTTTTTT. Amino acid sequence: CARVWPYTGELFF.

The V gene is TRBV18, the J gene TRBJ2-5, with TRBD2 identical over 9 bases. V shed 4 bases and J 2 bases; nucleotides not matched to a gene: 2. Germline CDR1 is KGHSH and CDR2 is LQKENI. This CDR3 contains 14 residues. In DNA form, the CDR3 reads TGTGCCAGCTCACAAAGCGGGGGGCAAGAGACCCAGTACTTC. Translated: CASSQSGGQETQYF.

CDR3 loop: CASSRQSRSGNTIYF. As DNA, the CDR3 is TGTGCCAGTAGTAGACAGAGTAGGTCTGGAAACACCATATATTTT. This chain uses TRBV19 with TRBJ1-3; TRBD1 might be the D (5 bases). Germline values: CDR1 LNHDA, CDR2 SQIVND (reference sequence). V was shortened by 4 bases and J by 1 base, with 11 bases between the two germline ends. This CDR3 has 15 residues.

This chain connects TRBV5-1 to TRBJ1-2; D may be TRBD1 (6 bases). This CDR3 comprises 12 residues. Deletions cut 4 bases from V and 5 bases from J, with 9 bases between. CDR1 is SGHRS, CDR2 YFSETQ, per germline. The CDR3 region is CASSLDRYGYTF. CDR3 nucleotides: TGCGCCAGCAGCCTGGACAGATATGGCTACACCTTC.

The V gene is TRBV7-6, the J gene TRBJ2-5; TRBD2 aligns across 7 bases. This CDR3 spans 19 amino acids. The germline CDR1 and CDR2 sequences are SGHVS and FNYEAQ. V shed 4 bases, J shed 5 bases, and the junction held 22 bases outside the gene matches. The CDR3 loop is CASSSAPGPAGRGGETQYF. The DNA of the CDR3 is TGTGCCAGCAGCTCCGCCCCGGGGCCGGCGGGTAGGGGAGGGGAGACCCAGTACTTC.

This chain connects TRBV2 to TRBJ2-1, with TRBD2 matching over 14 bases. The CDR3 has 16 amino acids. V dropped 7 bases and J dropped 8; count of bases not matched to a gene: 10. The V gene's germline CDR1 is SNHLY and CDR2 FYNNEI. The CDR3 region has the DNA TGTGCCAGCATCCTGACTAGCGGGGGGGCATGGGATGAGCAGTTCTTC. Translating it yields CASILTSGGAWDEQFF.

This clone was counted between two and nine times. This chain uses TRBV12-3 or TRBV12-4 with TRBJ2-7; 7 nucleotides align to TRBD2. The CDR3 is 13 residues long. Losses at the gene ends were 7 bases for V and 7 bases for J; bases not matched to a gene: 10. The CDR3 region is CASTGTIPREQYF. The CDR3 nucleotides are TGTGCCAGCACCGGGACTATACCCAGGGAGCAGTACTTC.

The gene calls are TRBV28 and TRBJ1-5, with a weak D call TRBD1 (6 bases). With 6 bases removed from V and 6 bases from J, the gap between germline ends came to 15 bases. The CDR3 has 14 amino acids. Germline V gene data show CDR1 as MDHEN and CDR2 as SYDVKM. The DNA for the CDR3 is TGTGCCAGCAGCTACAGGGTTGCAGGTCAGCCCCAGCATTTT. This sequence encodes CASSYRVAGQPQHF.

The gene calls are TRBV9 and TRBJ1-2; unclear D gene. From germline, CDR1 is SGDLS and CDR2 YYNGEE. V was shortened by 5 bases and J by 4 bases, with 9 bases between the two germline ends. CDR3 length equals 12 residues. Here the CDR3 reads CASSAGAYGYTF. The CDR3 DNA reads TGTGCCAGCAGTGCCGGTGCCTATGGCTACACCTTC.

CDR3 DNA sequence: TGCAGCGTGACCGGGACATCGAACACTGAAGCTTTCTTT. Protein sequence: CSVTGTSNTEAFF. The chain couples TRBV29-1 to TRBJ1-1, with TRBD1 as a possible D gene (6 bases). Germline V CDR1 and CDR2: SQVTM, ANQGSEA. V shed 6 bases and J shed 1 base, with 12 bases lying between them. The CDR3 is made up of 13 amino acids.

This clone appeared once. The chain joins TRBV5-8 to TRBJ1-1; tentative D call: TRBD1 (5 bases). Germline-derived CDR1 and CDR2 are SGHTS and YDEGEE. The CDR3 runs 13 residues. The ends were cut back, 4 bases at V and 1 base at J, with 8 bases in the middle. The CDR3 DNA follows: TGTGCCAGCAGCAGTCAGGGGAACACTGAAGCTTTCTTT. It is translated as CASSSQGNTEAFF.